Described below is a single TCR beta chain sequence and its context. Its antigen is undetermined. J gave up 5 bases and V 6 bases, and 11 bases lay outside the gene matches. CDR1 and CDR2 from the germline V gene are SGHAT and FQNNGV. CDR3 length equals 15 residues. The data stem from a study of beta chain features in type 1 diabetes. Sorting of CD4+ naive, central memory, regulatory and stem cell-like memory cells was performed via CD45RO/CCR7/CD25/CD127/CD95/CD27. Each population that was sorted was more than 95% pure. Regarding the study as a whole: In all four CD4+ subsets, TCRB CDR3 length was significantly, moderately reduced in type 1 diabetes. PCR might show a preference for shorter templates, equally across patients and controls.

Expressed TCRB transcripts got sequenced, as all isolated RNA was reverse transcribed. Profiled with immunoSEQ multiplex PCR; TCRdb holds only in-frame clones, not every one. The top ten hold around 0.5% of the sample, which has about 150,000 clones, approximately 8.4% seen once. The chain couples TRBV11-2 to TRBJ2-5; 8 bases match TRBD2. Sequencing was carried out using central memory CD4+ T cells from blood. This receptor was taken from a man aged 18 to 29 with type 1 diabetes. The CDR3 region is CASSSTREGRETQYF. Written as DNA, the CDR3 is TGTGCCAGCAGTAGTACCCGGGAGGGTCGGGAGACCCAGTACTTC.